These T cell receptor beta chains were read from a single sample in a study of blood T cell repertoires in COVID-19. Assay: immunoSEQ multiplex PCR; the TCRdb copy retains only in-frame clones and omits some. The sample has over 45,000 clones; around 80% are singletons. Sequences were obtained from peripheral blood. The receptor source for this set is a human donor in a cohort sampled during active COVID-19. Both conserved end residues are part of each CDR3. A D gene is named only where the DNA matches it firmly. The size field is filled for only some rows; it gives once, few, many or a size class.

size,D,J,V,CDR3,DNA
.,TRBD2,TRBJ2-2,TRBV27,CASSNLAGFLNPVNTGELFF,TGTGCCAGCAGCAACTTAGCGGGGTTCCTAAATCCCGTAAACACCGGGGAGCTGTTTTTT
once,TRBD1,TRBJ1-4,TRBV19,CASSPSTGGMGNEKLFF,TGTGCCAGTAGTCCTTCGACAGGGGGCATGGGGAATGAAAAACTGTTTTTT
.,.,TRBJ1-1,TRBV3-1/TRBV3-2,CASNTAGNTEAFF,TGTGCCAGCAATACGGCAGGGAACACTGAAGCTTTCTTT
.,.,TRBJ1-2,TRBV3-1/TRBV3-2,CASSQGTAAPYSYTF,TGTGCCAGCAGCCAAGGAACGGCGGCACCCTATAGCTACACCTTC
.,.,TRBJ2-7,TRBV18,CASSPAISYEQYF,TGTGCCAGCTCACCGGCAATTTCCTACGAGCAGTACTTC
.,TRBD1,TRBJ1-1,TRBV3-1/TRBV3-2,CASSQGAGGGNTEAFF,TGTGCCAGCAGCCAAGGGGCAGGGGGCGGGAACACTGAAGCTTTCTTT
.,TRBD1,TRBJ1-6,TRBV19,CASSPRGDRGNSPLHF,TGTGCCAGTAGTCCTAGGGGCGACAGGGGGAATTCACCCCTCCACTTT
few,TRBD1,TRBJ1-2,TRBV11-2,CASVALGQGSYGYTF,TGTGCCAGCGTTGCGCTGGGACAGGGGTCATATGGCTACACCTTC
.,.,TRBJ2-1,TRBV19,CASSPNYNEQFF,TGTGCCAGTAGCCCAAATTACAATGAGCAGTTCTTC
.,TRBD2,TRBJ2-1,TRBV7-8,CASSSRTSGSYNEQFF,TGTGCCAGCAGCTCCAGGACTAGCGGCAGTTACAATGAGCAGTTCTTC
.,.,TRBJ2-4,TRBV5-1,CASSLAPLGQGNIQYF,TGCGCCAGCAGCTTGGCCCCCCTAGGTCAGGGTAACATTCAGTACTTC
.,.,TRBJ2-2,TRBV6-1,CASSETSYGELFF,TGTGCCAGCAGTGAGACTAGTTACGGGGAGCTGTTTTTT
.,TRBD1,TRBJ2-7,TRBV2,CASRKDRGWNEQYF,TGTGCCAGTCGAAAGGACAGGGGGTGGAACGAGCAGTACTTC
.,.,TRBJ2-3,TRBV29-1,CSVGGVGTDTQYF,TGCAGCGTTGGGGGGGTGGGCACAGATACGCAGTATTTT
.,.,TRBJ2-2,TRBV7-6,CASRGVTGELFF,TGTGCCAGCAGAGGGGTTACCGGGGAGCTGTTTTTT
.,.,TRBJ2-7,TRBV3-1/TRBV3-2,CASSHAVYEQYF,TGTGCCAGCAGCCACGCGGTCTACGAGCAGTACTTC
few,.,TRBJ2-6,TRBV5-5,CASSLQAPLNSGANVLTF,TGTGCCAGCAGCTTACAGGCACCTCTAAACTCTGGGGCCAACGTCCTGACTTTC
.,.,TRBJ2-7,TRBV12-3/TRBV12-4,CASSTTGFEQYF,TGTGCCAGCAGTACCACAGGGTTCGAGCAGTACTTC
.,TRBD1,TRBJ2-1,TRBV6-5,CASSQGQGSYNEQFF,TGTGCCAGCAGTCAGGGACAGGGTTCCTACAATGAGCAGTTCTTC
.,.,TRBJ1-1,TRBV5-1,CASSPGTTPEAFF,TGCGCCAGCAGCCCCGGGACAACCCCTGAAGCTTTCTTT
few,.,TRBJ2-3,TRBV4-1,CASSLYRDTGTDTQYF,TGCGCCAGCAGCCTATACCGGGACACGGGCACAGATACGCAGTATTTT
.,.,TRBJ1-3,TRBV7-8,CASSLGGVSGNTIYF,TGTGCCAGCAGCTTAGGGGGGGTGTCTGGAAACACCATATATTTT
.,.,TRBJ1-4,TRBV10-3,CATSLSGTNEKLFF,TGTGCCACCTCCCTAAGCGGGACCAATGAAAAACTGTTTTTT
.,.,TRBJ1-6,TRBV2,CASSGSQNSPLHF,TGTGCCAGCAGTGGGTCACAGAATTCACCCCTCCACTTT
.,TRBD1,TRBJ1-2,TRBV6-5,CASRPGGSGYTF,TGTGCCAGCAGGCCAGGGGGTTCAGGCTACACCTTC
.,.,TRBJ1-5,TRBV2,CASSYRQVSNQPQHF,TGTGCCAGCTCCTATCGACAGGTTAGCAATCAGCCCCAGCATTTT
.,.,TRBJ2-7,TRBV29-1,CSVSGRDYEQYF,TGCAGCGTTTCGGGCAGGGACTACGAGCAGTACTTC
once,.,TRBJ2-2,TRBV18,CASSPQPSVPTGELFF,TGTGCCAGCTCACCACAACCATCAGTACCTACCGGGGAGCTGTTTTTT
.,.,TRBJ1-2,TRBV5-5,CASSLPAGGGYGYTF,TGTGCCAGCAGCTTGCCGGCCGGTGGCGGCTATGGCTACACCTTC
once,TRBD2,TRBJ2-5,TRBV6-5,CASNRAGGRETQYF,TGTGCCAGCAACAGAGCGGGGGGCAGGGAGACCCAGTACTTC
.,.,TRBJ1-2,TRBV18,CASFETLANYGYTF,TGTGCCAGCTTCGAAACCTTAGCTAACTATGGCTACACCTTC
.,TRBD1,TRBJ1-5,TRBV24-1,CATSDPGTVLHF,TGTGCCACCAGTGACCCCGGGACAGTTCTGCATTTT
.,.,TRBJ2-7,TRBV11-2,CASSRLYEQYF,TGTGCCAGCAGCCGACTATACGAGCAGTACTTC
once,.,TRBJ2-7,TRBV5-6,CASSLALQGFSYEQYF,TGTGCCAGCAGCTTGGCCCTTCAGGGGTTCAGTTACGAGCAGTACTTC
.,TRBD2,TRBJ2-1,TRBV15,CATSRGLGLAGDSRFF,TGTGCCACCAGCAGGGGTCTTGGGCTAGCGGGGGACTCGAGGTTCTTC
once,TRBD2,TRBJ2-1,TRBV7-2,CASSSQLANNEQFF,TGTGCCAGCAGCTCCCAACTAGCGAACAATGAGCAGTTCTTC
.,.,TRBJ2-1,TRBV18,CASSPGSGSYNEQFF,TGTGCCAGCTCACCAGGATCAGGCTCCTACAATGAGCAGTTCTTC
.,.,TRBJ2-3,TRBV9,CASSGGGDGTQYF,TGTGCCAGCAGCGGGGGAGGTGACGGTACGCAGTATTTT
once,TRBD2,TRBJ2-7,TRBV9,CASSVSSGYEQYF,TGTGCCAGCAGCGTATCTAGCGGTTACGAGCAGTACTTC
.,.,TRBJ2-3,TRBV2,CASSVRGQTDTQYF,TGTGCCAGCAGTGTCAGGGGCCAGACAGATACGCAGTATTTT
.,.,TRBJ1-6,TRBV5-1,CASSALPGLPISPLHF,TGCGCCAGCAGCGCTCTACCGGGACTGCCTATTTCACCCCTCCACTTT
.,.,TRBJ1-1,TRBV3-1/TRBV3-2,CASSPDLSRGTEAFF,TGTGCCAGCAGCCCAGATTTATCCCGGGGTACTGAAGCTTTCTTT
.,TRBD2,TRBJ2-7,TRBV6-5,CASSSSGGKYEQYF,TGTGCCAGCAGCTCTAGCGGGGGGAAGTACGAGCAGTACTTC
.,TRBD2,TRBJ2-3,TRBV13,CASSPGGASGGADTQYF,TGTGCCAGCAGCCCCGGGGGGGCTAGCGGGGGGGCAGATACGCAGTATTTT
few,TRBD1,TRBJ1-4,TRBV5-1,CASSSSQGGTEKLFF,TGCGCCAGCAGCTCGTCGCAGGGGGGTACTGAAAAACTGTTTTTT
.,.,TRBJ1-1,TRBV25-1,CASSGVGGQTEAFF,TGTGCCAGCAGTGGAGTGGGCGGGCAAACTGAAGCTTTCTTT
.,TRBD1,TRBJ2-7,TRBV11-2,CASSPRRGTGARYEQYF,TGTGCCAGCAGCCCCCGACGGGGTACAGGGGCCCGCTACGAGCAGTACTTC
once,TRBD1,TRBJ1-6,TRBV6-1,CASSERQGSSYNSPLHF,TGTGCCAGCAGTGAAAGACAGGGGAGCTCCTATAATTCACCCCTCCACTTT
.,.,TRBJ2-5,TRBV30,CAWSVRDFQETQYF,TGTGCCTGGAGTGTACGGGACTTCCAAGAGACCCAGTACTTC
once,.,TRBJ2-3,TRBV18,CASSPPVASTDTQYF,TGTGCCAGCTCACCACCGGTAGCTAGCACAGATACGCAGTATTTT
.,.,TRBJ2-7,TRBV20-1,CSALFSYEQYF,TGCAGTGCTCTGTTCTCCTACGAGCAGTACTTC
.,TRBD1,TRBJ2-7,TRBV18,CASSPPTGDRASYEQYF,TGTGCCAGCTCACCACCCACTGGGGACAGGGCCTCCTACGAGCAGTACTTC
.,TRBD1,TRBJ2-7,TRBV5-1,CASSFGGTGLYEQYF,TGCGCCAGCAGCTTTGGCGGGACAGGACTCTACGAGCAGTACTTC
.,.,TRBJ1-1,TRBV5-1,CASSPLGGGNTEAFF,TGCGCCAGCAGCCCGTTGGGAGGGGGGAACACTGAAGCTTTCTTT
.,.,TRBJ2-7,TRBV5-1,CASSFQNPSYEQYF,TGCGCCAGCAGCTTCCAGAACCCCTCCTACGAGCAGTACTTC
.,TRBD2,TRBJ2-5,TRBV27,CASSLLGAGQETQYF,TGTGCCAGCAGCCTACTAGGAGCGGGGCAAGAGACCCAGTACTTC